This TCR delta chain was retrieved from a study of Vδ1+ human thymocytes. Study-level findings and limits: Thymic TRG and TRD repertoires appeared highly polyclonal, with Gaussian CDR3 length distributions. Unlike peripheral blood Vdelta1+ controls, thymic delta-chain sequences included roughly 18% Vdelta2 and few Vdelta3. Bulk repertoire data may be misinterpreted because of unexpected Vdelta2 sequences.

RNA was extracted from the cells and then reverse transcribed. CDR3 amplicons came from multiplex PCR with pooled V-gene forward and constant-region reverse primers. TCRdb ran CATT on the multiplex PCR reads. This sample yields tens of thousands of delta-chain clones, of which about 15% are seen a single time; under 0.5% belongs to the top ten. Alphabeta T cells were depleted, then CD3+ Vdelta1+ Vdelta2- thymocytes were FACS-sorted. CDR1 and CDR2 from the germline V gene are TSWWSYY and QGS. The CDR3 length is 23 residues. With V trimmed by 1 base and J by 0 bases, 26 bases remained unmatched. This clone was observed a few times. Its antigen is unknown. This CDR3 is also generated by other DNA sequences in the sample.

The chain is built from TRDV1 and TRDJ1; 7 bases are shared with TRDD3. This sequence originates from a girl under three years old who had congenital heart surgery. Sequences were obtained from Vdelta1+ gamma-delta thymocytes from the thymus. Subset indicated: FACS-sorted CD3+ TCRalphabeta- TCRVdelta1+ TCRVdelta2- thymocytes. For the CDR3, the DNA is TGTGCTCTTGGGGAACATAAATCTTCGTGGGGGGATGTTCTTAGAGAGCACACCGATAAACTCATCTTT. Amino acids: CALGEHKSSWGDVLREHTDKLIF.